This TCR beta chain was documented in a study of shared clonotypes between healthy human individuals. The naive CD8 population came from CD45RO-negative cells selected for CCR7, without terminally differentiated effector memory CD45RA+ cells. Every subset's genomic DNA went evenly onto several immunoSEQ plates. The assay was immunoSEQ multiplex PCR, and TCRdb's table has in-frame clones only and misses some. Here the sample spans some 2.1 million clones, roughly 93% being singletons. The CDR3 has 16 amino acids. V lost 2 bases, J lost 5 bases, and 18 bases lay in between. CDR1 is MNHEY and CDR2 is SMNVEV in the germline V gene (reference sequence). Note on this clone: The antigen is unknown.

Study results and caveats: At large depth, rarefaction still showed sorted-subset sequencing to be incomplete. Non-shared clonotypes were found to have lower generation probabilities than the clonotypes that were shared by all four of the sorted-subset donors.

Sequencing was carried out using naive CD8+ T cells from PBMCs. The rearrangement joins TRBV27 to TRBJ1-1; weak D call: TRBD1 (5 bases). This receptor was identified in a man between 18 and 35 years old in good health. Some clones in this sample may be carry-over from other donors' samples. CDR3 residues: CASSLRDQGALTEAFF. In DNA form, the CDR3 reads TGTGCCAGCAGTTTACGAGACCAGGGAGCGCTAACTGAAGCTTTCTTT.